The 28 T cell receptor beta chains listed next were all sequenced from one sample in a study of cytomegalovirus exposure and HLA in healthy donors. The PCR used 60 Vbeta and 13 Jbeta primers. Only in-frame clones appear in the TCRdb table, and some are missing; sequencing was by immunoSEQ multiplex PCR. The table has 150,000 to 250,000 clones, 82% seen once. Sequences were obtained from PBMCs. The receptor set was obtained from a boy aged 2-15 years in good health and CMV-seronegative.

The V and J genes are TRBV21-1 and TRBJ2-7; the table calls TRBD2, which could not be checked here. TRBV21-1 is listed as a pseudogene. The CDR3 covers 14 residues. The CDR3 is CASSKGVSSYEQYF. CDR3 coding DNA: TGTGCCAGCAGCAAAGGAGTTAGCTCCTACGAGCAGTACTTC.

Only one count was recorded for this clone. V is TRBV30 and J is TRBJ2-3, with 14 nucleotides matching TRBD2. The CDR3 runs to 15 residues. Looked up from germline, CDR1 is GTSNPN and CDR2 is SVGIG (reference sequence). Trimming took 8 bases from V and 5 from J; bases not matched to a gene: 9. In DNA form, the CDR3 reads TGTGCCCCCGATGCCGGGACTAGCGGGGGAGATACGCAGTATTTT. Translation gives CAPDAGTSGGDTQYF.

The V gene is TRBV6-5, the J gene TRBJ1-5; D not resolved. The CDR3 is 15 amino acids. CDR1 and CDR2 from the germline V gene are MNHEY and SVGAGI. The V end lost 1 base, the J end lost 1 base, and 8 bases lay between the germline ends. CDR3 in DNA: TGTGCCAGCAGTTACTGGGCAGAAAGCAATCAGCCCCAGCATTTT. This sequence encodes CASSYWAESNQPQHF.

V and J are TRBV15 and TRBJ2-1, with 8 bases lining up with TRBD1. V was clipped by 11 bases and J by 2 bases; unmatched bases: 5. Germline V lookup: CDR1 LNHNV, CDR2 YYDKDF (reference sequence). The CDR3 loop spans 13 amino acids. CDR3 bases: TGTGCCGCTGGGACAGGCCCCTACAATGAGCAGTTCTTC. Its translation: CAAGTGPYNEQFF.

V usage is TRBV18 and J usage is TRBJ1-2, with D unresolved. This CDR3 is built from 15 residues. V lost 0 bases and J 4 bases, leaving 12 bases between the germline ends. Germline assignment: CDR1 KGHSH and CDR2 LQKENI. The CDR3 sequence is CASSPPSQVIYGYTF. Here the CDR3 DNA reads TGTGCCAGCTCACCACCGTCCCAGGTTATCTATGGCTACACCTTC.

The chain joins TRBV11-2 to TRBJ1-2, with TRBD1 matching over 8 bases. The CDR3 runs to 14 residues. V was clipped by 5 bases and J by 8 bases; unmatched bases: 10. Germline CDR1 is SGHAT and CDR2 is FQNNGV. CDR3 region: CASSTLRTGSGYTF. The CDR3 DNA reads TGTGCCAGCAGCACACTAAGGACAGGGAGCGGCTACACCTTC.

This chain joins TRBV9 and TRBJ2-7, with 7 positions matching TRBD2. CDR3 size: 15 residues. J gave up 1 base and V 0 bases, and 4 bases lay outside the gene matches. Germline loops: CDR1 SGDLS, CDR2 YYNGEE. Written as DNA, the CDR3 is TGTGCCAGCAGCGTAGGCAGCGGGGCTTCCTACGAGCAGTACTTC. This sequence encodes CASSVGSGASYEQYF.

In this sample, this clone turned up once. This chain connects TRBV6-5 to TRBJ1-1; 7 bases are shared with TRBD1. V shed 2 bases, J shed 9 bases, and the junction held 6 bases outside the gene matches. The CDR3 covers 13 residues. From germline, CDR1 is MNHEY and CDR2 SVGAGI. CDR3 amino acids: CASSYPRGQQAFF. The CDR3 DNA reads TGTGCCAGCAGTTACCCCCGGGGACAGCAAGCTTTCTTT.

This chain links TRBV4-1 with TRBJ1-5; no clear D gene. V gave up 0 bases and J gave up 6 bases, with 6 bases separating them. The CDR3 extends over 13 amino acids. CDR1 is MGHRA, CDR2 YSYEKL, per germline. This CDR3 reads CASSQDSRQPQHF. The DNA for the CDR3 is TGCGCCAGCAGCCAAGATAGTCGTCAGCCCCAGCATTTT.

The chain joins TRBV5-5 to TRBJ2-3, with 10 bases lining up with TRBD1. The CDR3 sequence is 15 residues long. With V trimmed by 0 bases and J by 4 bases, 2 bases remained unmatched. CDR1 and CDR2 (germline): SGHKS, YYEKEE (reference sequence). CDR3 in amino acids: CASSLVGTGADTQYF. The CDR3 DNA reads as TGTGCCAGCAGCTTGGTAGGGACAGGGGCAGATACGCAGTATTTT.

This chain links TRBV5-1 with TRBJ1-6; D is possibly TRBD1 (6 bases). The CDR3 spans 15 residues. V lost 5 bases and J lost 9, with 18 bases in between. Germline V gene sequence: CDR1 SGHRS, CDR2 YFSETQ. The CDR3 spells CASRLRWDTGSPLHF. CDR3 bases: TGCGCCAGCAGATTAAGATGGGACACGGGTTCACCCCTCCACTTT. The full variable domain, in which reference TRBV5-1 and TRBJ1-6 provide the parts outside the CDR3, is KAGVTQTPRYLIKTRGQQVTLSCSPISGHRSVSWYQQTPGQGLQFLFEYFSETQRNKGNFPGRFSGRQFSNSRSEMNVSTLELGDSALYLCASRLRWDTGSPLHFGNGTRLTVT.

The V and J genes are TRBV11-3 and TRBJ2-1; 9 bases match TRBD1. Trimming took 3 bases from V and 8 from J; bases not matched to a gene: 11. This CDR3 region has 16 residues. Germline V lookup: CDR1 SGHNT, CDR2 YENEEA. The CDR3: CASSLGQGLGGDEQFF. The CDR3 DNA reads TGTGCCAGCAGCTTGGGACAGGGCCTTGGGGGAGATGAGCAGTTCTTC.

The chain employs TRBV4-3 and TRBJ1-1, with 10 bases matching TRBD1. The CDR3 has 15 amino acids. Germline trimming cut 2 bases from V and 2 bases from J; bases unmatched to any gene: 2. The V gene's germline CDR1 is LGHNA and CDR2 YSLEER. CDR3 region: CASSQRQGANTEAFF. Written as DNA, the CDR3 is TGCGCCAGCAGCCAACGACAGGGGGCTAACACTGAAGCTTTCTTT.

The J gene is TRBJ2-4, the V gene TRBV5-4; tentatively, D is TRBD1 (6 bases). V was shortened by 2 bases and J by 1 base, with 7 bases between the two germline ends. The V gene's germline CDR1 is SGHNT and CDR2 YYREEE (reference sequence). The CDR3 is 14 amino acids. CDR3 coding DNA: TGTGCCAGCAGCTTTGACAGGGCCAAAAACATTCAGTACTTC. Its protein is CASSFDRAKNIQYF. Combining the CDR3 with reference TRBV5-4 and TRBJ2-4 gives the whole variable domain ETGVTQSPTHLIKTRGQQVTLRCSSQSGHNTVSWYQQALGQGPQFIFQYYREEENGRGNFPPRFSGLQFPNYSSELNVNALELDDSALYLCASSFDRAKNIQYFGAGTRLSVL.

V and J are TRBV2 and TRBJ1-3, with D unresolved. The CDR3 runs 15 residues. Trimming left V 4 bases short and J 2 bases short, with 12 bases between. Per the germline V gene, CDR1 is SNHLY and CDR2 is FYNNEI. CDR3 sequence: CASSVASGPGNTIYF. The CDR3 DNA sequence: TGTGCCAGCAGTGTAGCCTCAGGCCCTGGAAACACCATATATTTT.

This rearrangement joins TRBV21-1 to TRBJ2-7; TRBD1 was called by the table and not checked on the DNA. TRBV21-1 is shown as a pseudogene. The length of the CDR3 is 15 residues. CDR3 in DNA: TGTGCCAGCAGCAAAGAGGGACAGGAGGGATACGAGCAGTACTTC. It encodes CASSKEGQEGYEQYF.

CDR3 sequence reads: CASSLSDSNQPQHF. In nucleotides, the CDR3 is TGCGCCAGCAGCTTATCAGATAGCAATCAGCCCCAGCATTTT. The chain uses TRBV4-1 and TRBJ1-5; D is unclear. This CDR3 contains 14 residues. V gave up 5 bases and J gave up 0 bases, with 8 bases separating them. The germline gives CDR1 MGHRA, CDR2 YSYEKL.

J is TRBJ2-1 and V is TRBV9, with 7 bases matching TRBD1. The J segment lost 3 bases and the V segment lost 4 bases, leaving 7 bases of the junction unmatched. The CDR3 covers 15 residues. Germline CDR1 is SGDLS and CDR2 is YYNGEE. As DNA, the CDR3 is TGTGCCAGCAGCCCAGGGGGTGACTACTACAATGAGCAGTTCTTC. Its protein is CASSPGGDYYNEQFF.

The DNA for the CDR3 is TGTGCCAGCAGCTTTGCGGGACAGGGCACAGATACGCAGTATTTT. Its protein is CASSFAGQGTDTQYF. The chain employs TRBV5-4 and TRBJ2-3, with 8 bases matching TRBD1. The CDR3 is made up of 15 amino acids. Germline CDR1 SGHNT, CDR2 YYREEE (reference sequence). The J segment lost 1 base and the V segment lost 2 bases, leaving 3 bases of the junction unmatched.

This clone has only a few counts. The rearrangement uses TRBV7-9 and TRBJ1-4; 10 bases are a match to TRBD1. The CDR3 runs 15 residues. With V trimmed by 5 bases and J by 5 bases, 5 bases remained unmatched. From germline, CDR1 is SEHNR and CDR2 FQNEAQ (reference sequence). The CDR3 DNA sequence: TGTGCCAGCAGCGTACCGGGACAGGGGAATGAAAAACTGTTTTTT. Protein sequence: CASSVPGQGNEKLFF.

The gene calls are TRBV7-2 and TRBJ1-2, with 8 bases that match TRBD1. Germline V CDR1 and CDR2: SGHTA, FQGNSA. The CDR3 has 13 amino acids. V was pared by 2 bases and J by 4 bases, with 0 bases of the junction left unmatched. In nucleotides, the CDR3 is TGTGCCAGCAGCTTAACAGGGGGCTATGGCTACACCTTC. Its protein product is CASSLTGGYGYTF.

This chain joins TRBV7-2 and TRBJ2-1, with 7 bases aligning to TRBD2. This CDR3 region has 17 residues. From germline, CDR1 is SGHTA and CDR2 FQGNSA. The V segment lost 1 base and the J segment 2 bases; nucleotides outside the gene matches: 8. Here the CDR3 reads CASSLVGRGLPYNEQFF. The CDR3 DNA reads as TGTGCCAGCAGCTTAGTAGGAAGGGGACTACCCTACAATGAGCAGTTCTTC.

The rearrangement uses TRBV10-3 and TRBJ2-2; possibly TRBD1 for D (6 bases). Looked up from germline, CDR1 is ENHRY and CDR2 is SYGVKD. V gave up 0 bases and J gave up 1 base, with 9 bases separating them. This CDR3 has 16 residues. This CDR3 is CAISESGAGNTGELFF. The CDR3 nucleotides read TGTGCCATCAGTGAGTCGGGGGCAGGGAACACCGGGGAGCTGTTTTTT.

This CDR3 is CSVELQGNTEAFF. Written as DNA, the CDR3 is TGCAGCGTTGAGCTACAGGGAAACACTGAAGCTTTCTTT. V is TRBV29-1 and J is TRBJ1-1, with D possibly being TRBD1 (6 bases). Germline V gene lookup returns CDR1 SQVTM and CDR2 ANQGSEA. Trimming took 3 bases from V and 2 from J, leaving 10 bases between them. This CDR3 is 13 amino acids long. The full variable domain, in which reference TRBV29-1 and TRBJ1-1 provide the parts outside the CDR3, is SAVISQKPSRDICQRGTSLTIQCQVDSQVTMMFWYRQQPGQSLTLIATANQGSEATYESGFVIDKFPISRPNLTFSTLTVSNMSPEDSSIYLCSVELQGNTEAFFGQGTRLTVV.

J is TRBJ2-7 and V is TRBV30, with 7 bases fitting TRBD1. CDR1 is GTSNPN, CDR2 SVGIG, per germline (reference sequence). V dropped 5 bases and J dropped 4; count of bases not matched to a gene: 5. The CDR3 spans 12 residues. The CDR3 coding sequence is TGTGCCTGGGACAGGGAGAAATACGAGCAGTACTTC. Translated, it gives CAWDREKYEQYF.

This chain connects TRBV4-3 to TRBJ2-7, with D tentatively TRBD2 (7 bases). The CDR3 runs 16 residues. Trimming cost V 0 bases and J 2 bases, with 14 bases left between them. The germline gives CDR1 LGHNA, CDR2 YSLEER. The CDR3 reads CASSQDRGAGPYEQYF. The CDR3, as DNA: TGCGCCAGCAGCCAAGATCGGGGGGCCGGTCCCTACGAGCAGTACTTC.

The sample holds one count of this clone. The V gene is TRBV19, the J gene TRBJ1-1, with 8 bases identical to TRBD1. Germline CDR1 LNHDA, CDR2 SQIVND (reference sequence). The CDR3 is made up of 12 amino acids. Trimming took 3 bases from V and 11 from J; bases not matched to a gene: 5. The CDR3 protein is CASSIGQGRAFF. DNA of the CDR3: TGTGCCAGTAGTATCGGACAGGGACGGGCTTTCTTT.

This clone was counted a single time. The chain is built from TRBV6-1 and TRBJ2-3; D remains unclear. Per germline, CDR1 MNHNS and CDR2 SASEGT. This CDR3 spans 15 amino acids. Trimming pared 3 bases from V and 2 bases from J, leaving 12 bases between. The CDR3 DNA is TGTGCCAGCAGTGACAGGTTCCCAGACACAGATACGCAGTATTTT. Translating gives CASSDRFPDTDTQYF.